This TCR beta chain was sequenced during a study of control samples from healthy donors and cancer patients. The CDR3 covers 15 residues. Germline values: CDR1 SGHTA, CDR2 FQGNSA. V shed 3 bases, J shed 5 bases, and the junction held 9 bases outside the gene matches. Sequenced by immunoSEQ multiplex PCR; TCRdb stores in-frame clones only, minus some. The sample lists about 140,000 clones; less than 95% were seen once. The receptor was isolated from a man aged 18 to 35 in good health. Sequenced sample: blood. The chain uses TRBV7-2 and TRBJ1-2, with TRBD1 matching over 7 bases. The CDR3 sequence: CASSFRFGTDYGYTF. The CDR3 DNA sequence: TGTGCCAGCAGCTTTAGGTTCGGGACAGATTATGGCTACACCTTC.